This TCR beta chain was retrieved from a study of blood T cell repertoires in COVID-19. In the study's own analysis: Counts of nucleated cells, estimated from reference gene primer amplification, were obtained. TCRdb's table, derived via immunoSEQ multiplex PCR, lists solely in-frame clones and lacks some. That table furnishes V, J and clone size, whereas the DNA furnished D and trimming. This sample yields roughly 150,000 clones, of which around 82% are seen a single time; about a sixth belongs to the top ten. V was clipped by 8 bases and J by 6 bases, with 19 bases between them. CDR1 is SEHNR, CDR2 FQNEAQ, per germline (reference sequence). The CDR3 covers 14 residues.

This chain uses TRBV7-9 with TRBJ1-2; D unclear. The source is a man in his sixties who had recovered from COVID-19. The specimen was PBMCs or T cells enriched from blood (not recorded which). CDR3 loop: CASDSGRVSHGYTF. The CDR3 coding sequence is TGTGCCAGCGATTCAGGAAGAGTCTCTCATGGCTACACCTTC.